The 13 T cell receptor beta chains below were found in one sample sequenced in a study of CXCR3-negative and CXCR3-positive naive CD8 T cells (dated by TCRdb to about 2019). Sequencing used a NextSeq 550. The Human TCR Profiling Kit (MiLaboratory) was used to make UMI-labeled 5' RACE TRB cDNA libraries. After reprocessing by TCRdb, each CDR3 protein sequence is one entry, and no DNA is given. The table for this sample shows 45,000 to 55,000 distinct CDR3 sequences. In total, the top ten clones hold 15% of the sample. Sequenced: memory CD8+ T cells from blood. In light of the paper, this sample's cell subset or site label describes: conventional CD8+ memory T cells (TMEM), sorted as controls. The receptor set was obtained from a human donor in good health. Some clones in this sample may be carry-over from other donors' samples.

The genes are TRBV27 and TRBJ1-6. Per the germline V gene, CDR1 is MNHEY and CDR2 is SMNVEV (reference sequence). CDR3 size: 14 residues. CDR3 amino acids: CASSASGGGSPLHF.

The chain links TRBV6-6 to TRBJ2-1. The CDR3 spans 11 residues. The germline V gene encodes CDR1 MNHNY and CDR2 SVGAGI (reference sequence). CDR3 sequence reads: CASSYSTEQFF.

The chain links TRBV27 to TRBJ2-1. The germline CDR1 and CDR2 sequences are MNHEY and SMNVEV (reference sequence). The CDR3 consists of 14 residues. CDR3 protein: CASTKDGSYNEQFF.

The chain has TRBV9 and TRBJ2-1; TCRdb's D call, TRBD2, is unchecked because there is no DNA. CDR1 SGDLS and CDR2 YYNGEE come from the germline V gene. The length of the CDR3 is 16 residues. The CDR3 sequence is CASSVGLAGGMNEQFF.

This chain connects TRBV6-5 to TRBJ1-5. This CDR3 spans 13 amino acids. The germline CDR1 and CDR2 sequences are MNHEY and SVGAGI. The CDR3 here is CASALGGVQPQHF.

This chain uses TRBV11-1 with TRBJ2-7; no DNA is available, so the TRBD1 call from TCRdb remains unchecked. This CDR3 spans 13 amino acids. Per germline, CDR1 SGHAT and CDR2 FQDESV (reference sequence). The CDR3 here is CASTRGPSYEQYF.

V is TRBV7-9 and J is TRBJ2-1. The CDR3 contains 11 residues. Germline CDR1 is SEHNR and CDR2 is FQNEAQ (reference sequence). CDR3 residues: CASSPVDEQFF.

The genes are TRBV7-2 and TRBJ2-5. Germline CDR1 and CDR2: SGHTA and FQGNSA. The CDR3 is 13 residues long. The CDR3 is CASSLEPEETQYF.

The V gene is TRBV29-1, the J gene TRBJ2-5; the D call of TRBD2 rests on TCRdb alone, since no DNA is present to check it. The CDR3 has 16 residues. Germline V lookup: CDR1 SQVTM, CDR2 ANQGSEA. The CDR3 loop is CSVDGLAGGLQETQYF.

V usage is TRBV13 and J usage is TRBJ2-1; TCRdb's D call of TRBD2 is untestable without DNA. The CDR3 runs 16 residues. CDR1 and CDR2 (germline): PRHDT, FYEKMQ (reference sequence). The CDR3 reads CASSSQRESIYNEQFF.

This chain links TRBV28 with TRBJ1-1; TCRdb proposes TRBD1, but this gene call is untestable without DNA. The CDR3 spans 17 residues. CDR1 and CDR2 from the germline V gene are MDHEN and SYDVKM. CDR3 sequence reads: CASSGSRDSNLNTEAFF.

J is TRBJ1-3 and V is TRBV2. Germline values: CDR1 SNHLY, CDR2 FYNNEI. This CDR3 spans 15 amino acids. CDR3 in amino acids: CASSDGPSSGNTIYF.

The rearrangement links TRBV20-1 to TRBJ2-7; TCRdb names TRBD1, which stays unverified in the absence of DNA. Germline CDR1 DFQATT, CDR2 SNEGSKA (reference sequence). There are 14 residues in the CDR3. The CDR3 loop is CSARDPDRDYEQYF.